Sequencing of this TCR beta chain was carried out in a study of blood T cell repertoires in COVID-19. Whole-study context: T cells, B-cell-depleted T cells, or PBMCs supplied cDNA or gDNA.

Only in-frame clones appear in the TCRdb table, and some are missing; sequencing was by immunoSEQ multiplex PCR. The table shows about 260,000 clones, with around 87% occurring only once. The CDR3 has 15 residues. Germline V gives CDR1 KGHSH, CDR2 LQKENI. With 1 base clipped from V and 3 bases from J, the junction kept 1 base outside the gene matches. The source of this sequence is a woman in her 50s with acute or convalescent COVID-19. The sequenced sample consisted of peripheral blood. The chain employs TRBV18 and TRBJ2-3, with 10 bases aligning to TRBD2. The CDR3 reads CASSPRAGGTDTQYF. CDR3 nucleotide sequence: TGTGCCAGCTCACCACGAGCGGGAGGGACAGATACGCAGTATTTT.